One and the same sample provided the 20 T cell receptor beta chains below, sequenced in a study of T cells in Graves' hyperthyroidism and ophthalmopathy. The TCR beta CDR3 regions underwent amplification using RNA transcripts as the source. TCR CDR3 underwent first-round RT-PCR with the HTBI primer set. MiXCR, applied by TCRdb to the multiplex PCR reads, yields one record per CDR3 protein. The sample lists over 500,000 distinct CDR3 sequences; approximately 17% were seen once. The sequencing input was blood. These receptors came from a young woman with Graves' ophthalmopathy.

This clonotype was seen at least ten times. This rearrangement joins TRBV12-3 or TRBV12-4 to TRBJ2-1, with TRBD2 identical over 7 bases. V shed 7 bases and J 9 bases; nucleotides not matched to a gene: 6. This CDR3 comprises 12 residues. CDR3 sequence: CASTLGGSEQFF. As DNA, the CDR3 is TGTGCCAGCACCCTGGGGGGGTCTGAGCAGTTCTTC.

The CDR3 DNA reads TGTGCCAGCAGCTTACGTGTAGCGGGAGGCTCCTCCTACAATGAGCAGTTCTTC. Its translation is CASSLRVAGGSSYNEQFF. The chain joins TRBV7-3 to TRBJ2-1; 10 nucleotides align to TRBD2. V dropped 2 bases and J dropped 0; count of bases not matched to a gene: 7. CDR1 and CDR2 from the germline V gene are SGHTA and FQGTGA. The CDR3 sequence is 18 residues long.

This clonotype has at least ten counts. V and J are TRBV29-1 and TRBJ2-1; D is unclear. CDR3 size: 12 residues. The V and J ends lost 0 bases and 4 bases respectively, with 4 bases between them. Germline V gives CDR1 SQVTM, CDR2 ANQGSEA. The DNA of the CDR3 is TGCAGCGTTGAAGATACTTACAATGAGCAGTTCTTC. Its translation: CSVEDTYNEQFF.

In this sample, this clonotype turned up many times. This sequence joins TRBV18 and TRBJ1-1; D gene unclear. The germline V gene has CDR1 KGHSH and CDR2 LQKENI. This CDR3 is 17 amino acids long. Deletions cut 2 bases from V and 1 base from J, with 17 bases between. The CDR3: CASSPSEPYKRNTEAFF. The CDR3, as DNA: TGTGCCAGCTCACCAAGTGAGCCTTATAAACGGAACACTGAAGCTTTCTTT.

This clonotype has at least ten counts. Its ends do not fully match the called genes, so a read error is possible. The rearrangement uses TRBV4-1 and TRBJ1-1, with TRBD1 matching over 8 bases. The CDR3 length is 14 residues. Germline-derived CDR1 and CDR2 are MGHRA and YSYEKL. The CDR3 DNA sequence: TGCGCCAGCAGCAAAGACAGGGGGAACACTGAAGCTTTCTTT. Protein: CASSKDRGNTEAFF.

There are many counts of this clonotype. CDR3 bases: TGTGCCAGCAGCCAAAGCCTCATGAGCTCCTACGAGCAGTACTTC. Its protein product is CASSQSLMSSYEQYF. The chain links TRBV3-1 to TRBJ2-7; D remains ambiguous. With 2 bases removed from V and 0 bases from J, the gap between germline ends came to 11 bases. From germline, CDR1 is LGHDT and CDR2 YNNKEL (reference sequence). The CDR3 is 15 amino acids.

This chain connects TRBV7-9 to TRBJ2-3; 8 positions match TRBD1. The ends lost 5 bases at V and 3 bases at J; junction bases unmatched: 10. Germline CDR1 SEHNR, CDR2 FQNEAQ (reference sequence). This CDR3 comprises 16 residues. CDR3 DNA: TGTGCCAGCAGCCCATACACAGGGGGTGTAACAGATACGCAGTATTTT. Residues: CASSPYTGGVTDTQYF. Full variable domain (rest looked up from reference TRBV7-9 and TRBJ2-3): DTGVSQNPRHKITKRGQNVTFRCDPISEHNRLYWYRQTLGQGPEFLTYFQNEAQLEKSRLLSDRFSAERPKGSFSTLEIQRTEQGDSAMYLCASSPYTGGVTDTQYFGPGTRLTVL.

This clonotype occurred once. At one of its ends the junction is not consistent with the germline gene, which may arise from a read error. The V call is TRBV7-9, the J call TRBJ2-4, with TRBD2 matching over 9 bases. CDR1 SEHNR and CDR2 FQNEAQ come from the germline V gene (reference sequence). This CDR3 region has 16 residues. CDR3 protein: CASSLGSSGSGDIQYF. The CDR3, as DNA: TGTGCCAGCAGTTTAGGTAGTAGCGGGAGTGGAGACATTCAGTACTTC.

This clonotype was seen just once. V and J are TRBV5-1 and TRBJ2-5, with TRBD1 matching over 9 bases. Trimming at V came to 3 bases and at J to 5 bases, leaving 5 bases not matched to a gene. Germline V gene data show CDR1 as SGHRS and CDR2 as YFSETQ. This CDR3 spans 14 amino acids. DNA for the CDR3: TGCGCCAGCAGCTCGTGGGACAGGGATGAGACCCAGTACTTC. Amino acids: CASSSWDRDETQYF.

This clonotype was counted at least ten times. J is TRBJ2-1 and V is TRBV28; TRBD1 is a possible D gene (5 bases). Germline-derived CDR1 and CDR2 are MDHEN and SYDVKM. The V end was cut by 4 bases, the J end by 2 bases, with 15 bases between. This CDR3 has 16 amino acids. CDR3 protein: CASSSRVLTAYNEQFF. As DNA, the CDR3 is TGTGCCAGCAGTTCCAGGGTTTTGACAGCCTACAATGAGCAGTTCTTC. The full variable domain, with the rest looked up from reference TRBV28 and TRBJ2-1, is DVKVTQSSRYLVKRTGEKVFLECVQDMDHENMFWYRQDPGLGLRLIYFSYDVKMKEKGDIPEGYSVSREKKERFSLILESASTNQTSMYLCASSSRVLTAYNEQFFGPGTRLTVL.

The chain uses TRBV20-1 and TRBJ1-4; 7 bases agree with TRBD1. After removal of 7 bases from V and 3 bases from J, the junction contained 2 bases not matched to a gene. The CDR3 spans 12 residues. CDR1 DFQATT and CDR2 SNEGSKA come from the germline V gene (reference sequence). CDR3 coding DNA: TGCAGTGGTAGGGGGCCTAATGAAAAACTGTTTTTT. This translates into CSGRGPNEKLFF.

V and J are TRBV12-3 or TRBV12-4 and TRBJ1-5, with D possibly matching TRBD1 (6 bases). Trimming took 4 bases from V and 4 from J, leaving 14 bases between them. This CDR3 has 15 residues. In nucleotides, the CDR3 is TGTGCCAGCAGTTCGACGTCACAGGGTAATCAGCCCCAGCATTTT. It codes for CASSSTSQGNQPQHF.

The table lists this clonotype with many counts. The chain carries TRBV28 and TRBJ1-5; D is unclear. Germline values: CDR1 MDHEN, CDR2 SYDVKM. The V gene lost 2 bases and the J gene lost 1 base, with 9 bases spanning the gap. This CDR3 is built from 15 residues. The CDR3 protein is CASSLEEESNQPQHF. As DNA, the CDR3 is TGTGCCAGCAGTTTAGAGGAAGAGAGCAATCAGCCCCAGCATTTT.

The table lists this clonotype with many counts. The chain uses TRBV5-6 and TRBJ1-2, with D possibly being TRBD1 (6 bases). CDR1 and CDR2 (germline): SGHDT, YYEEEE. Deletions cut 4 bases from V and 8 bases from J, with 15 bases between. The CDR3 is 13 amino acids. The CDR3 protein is CASSSYGGGGYTF. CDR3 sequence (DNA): TGTGCCAGCAGCAGTTACGGGGGCGGCGGCTACACCTTC. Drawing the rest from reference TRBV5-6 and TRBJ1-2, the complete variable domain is DAGVTQSPTHLIKTRGQQVTLRCSPKSGHDTVSWYQQALGQGPQFIFQYYEEEERQRGNFPDRFSGHQFPNYSSELNVNALLLGDSALYLCASSSYGGGGYTFGSGTRLTVV.

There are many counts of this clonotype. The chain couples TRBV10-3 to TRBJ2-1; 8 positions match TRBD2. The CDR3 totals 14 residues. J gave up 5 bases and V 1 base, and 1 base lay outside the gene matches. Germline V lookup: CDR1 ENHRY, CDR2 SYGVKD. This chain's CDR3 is CAISELGLDNEQFF. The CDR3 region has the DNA TGTGCCATCAGTGAGTTGGGACTAGACAATGAGCAGTTCTTC.

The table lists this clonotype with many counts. The CDR3 protein is CAWSVQIGVGYTF. The DNA for the CDR3 is TGTGCCTGGAGTGTACAAATTGGGGTTGGCTACACCTTC. The chain is built from TRBV30 and TRBJ1-2, with D uncertain. Germline assignment: CDR1 GTSNPN and CDR2 SVGIG (reference sequence). The CDR3 extends over 13 amino acids. The ends were cut back, 0 bases at V and 7 bases at J, with 12 bases in the middle.

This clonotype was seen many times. Here the CDR3 reads CASSPLRELNEKLFF. CDR3 bases: TGTGCCAGCAGCCCCCTGAGGGAGTTGAATGAAAAACTGTTTTTT. V gene TRBV28 combines with J gene TRBJ1-4; D uncertain. This CDR3 is 15 amino acids long. Germline assignment: CDR1 MDHEN and CDR2 SYDVKM. The ends were cut back, 6 bases at V and 5 bases at J, with 16 bases in the middle.

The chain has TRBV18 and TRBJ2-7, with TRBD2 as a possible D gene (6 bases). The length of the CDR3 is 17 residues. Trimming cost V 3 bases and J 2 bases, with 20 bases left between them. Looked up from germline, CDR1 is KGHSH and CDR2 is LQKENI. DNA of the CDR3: TGTGCCAGCTCACCGGACTATAACTTTGAGGGGACCTACGAGCAGTACTTC. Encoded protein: CASSPDYNFEGTYEQYF.

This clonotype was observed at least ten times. CDR3 sequence reads: CASSRRQGPYNEQFF. The CDR3, as DNA: TGTGCCAGCAGCAGGCGACAGGGGCCTTACAATGAGCAGTTCTTC. The chain has TRBV13 and TRBJ2-1; TRBD1 matches at 8 bases. CDR3 length: 15 amino acids. V lost 5 bases and J lost 4; bases outside the gene matches: 7. The V gene's germline CDR1 is PRHDT and CDR2 FYEKMQ (reference sequence).

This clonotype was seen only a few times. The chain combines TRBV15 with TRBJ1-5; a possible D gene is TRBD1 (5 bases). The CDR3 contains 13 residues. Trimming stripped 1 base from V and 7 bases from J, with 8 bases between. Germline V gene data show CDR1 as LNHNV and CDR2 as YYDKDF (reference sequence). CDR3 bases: TGTGCCACCAGCAGAGTCAGGGCCCAGCCCCAGCATTTT. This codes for CATSRVRAQPQHF.